Presented here are 30 T cell receptor beta chains from one specimen sequenced in a study of human T cells and chemical hapten exposure. Via MiXCR, TCRdb re-called the RACE reads, giving one row per CDR3 protein. The sample includes around 200,000 distinct CDR3 sequences, around 30% of them seen just once. Time point here: pre-sensitization, week 0. Treatment meaning: therapeutic diphenylcyclopropenone sensitization with weekly scalp DPC. This specimen consisted of whole blood, obtained in connection with sensitization to the hapten diphenylcyclopropenone (DPC). These receptors came from a woman between 25 and 40 years old with alopecia areata. Some clones in this sample may be carry-over from other donors' samples.

Of note for this clonotype: A read error may produce the germline difference seen at one junction end. V is TRBV7-8 and J is TRBJ2-2; D is undetermined. The CDR3 contains 16 residues. Germline V lookup: CDR1 SGHVS, CDR2 FQNEAQ. In DNA form, the CDR3 reads TGTGCCAGCAGCTTAAGCTGGAGTCCGAATACCGGGGAGCTGTTTTTT. This sequence encodes CASSLSWSPNTGELFF.

The V gene is TRBV6-1, the J gene TRBJ1-1, with D possibly matching TRBD1 (5 bases). V lost 2 bases and J lost 6, with 19 bases in between. The CDR3 runs 16 residues. Germline V gene sequence: CDR1 MNHNS, CDR2 SASEGT. The CDR3 region has the DNA TGTGCCAGCAGTGAACTTTTCGGGCAGGGCGGCCCTGAAGCTTTCTTT. It translates to CASSELFGQGGPEAFF.

Only a few counts were recorded for this clonotype. The chain combines TRBV7-6 with TRBJ2-3; 8 bases agree with TRBD2. CDR1 is SGHVS, CDR2 FNYEAQ, per germline. This CDR3 region has 16 residues. The V segment lost 0 bases and the J segment 4 bases; nucleotides outside the gene matches: 6. The CDR3 DNA reads TGTGCCAGCAGCTTAGCGTCCGGACTAGCCGCAGATACGCAGTATTTT. Protein product: CASSLASGLAADTQYF.

This clonotype has just a few counts. The rearrangement joins TRBV20-1 to TRBJ1-2, with D tentatively TRBD1 (5 bases). CDR1 is DFQATT, CDR2 SNEGSKA, per germline (reference sequence). V lost 4 bases and J 4 bases, leaving 10 bases between the germline ends. The CDR3 is 12 amino acids. CDR3 DNA sequence: TGCAGTGCTACCACAGGATCCTATGGCTACACCTTC. It encodes CSATTGSYGYTF.

This clonotype has only a few counts. V gene TRBV28 combines with J gene TRBJ2-1, with 8 nucleotides matching TRBD2. This CDR3 region has 16 residues. Trimming cost V 3 bases and J 4 bases; bases outside gene matches: 8. In germline, CDR1 is MDHEN, CDR2 SYDVKM. The CDR3 coding sequence is TGTGCCAGCAGTTTTTTTTGGCGGGGGGTATACAATGAGCAGTTCTTC. Translation: CASSFFWRGVYNEQFF.

The genes are TRBV15 and TRBJ2-7; D is tentatively TRBD1 or TRBD2 (5 bases each). Germline V gives CDR1 LNHNV, CDR2 YYDKDF (reference sequence). V lost 3 bases to trimming and J lost 7 bases, with 16 bases between them. The length of the CDR3 is 14 residues. CDR3 DNA: TGTGCCACCAGCAGGAACCTGGGGACGGGGGAGCAGTACTTC. Its translation: CATSRNLGTGEQYF.

This clonotype was detected only once. The V and J genes are TRBV10-3 and TRBJ2-7, with unresolved D. Germline V gene lookup returns CDR1 ENHRY and CDR2 SYGVKD. Trimming removed 6 bases from V and 5 bases from J, with 17 bases in between. CDR3 length: 14 residues. The CDR3: CAISPGHSKDEQYF. The CDR3 DNA reads as TGTGCCATCAGCCCCGGCCATTCCAAAGACGAGCAGTACTTC.

V and J are TRBV28 and TRBJ2-7; 11 bases line up with TRBD2. J gave up 5 bases and V 7 bases, and 19 bases lay outside the gene matches. Looked up from germline, CDR1 is MDHEN and CDR2 is SYDVKM. The CDR3 consists of 18 residues. The chain's CDR3 is CASIAGGASGRPSDEQYF. The CDR3 nucleotides read TGTGCCAGCATTGCCGGGGGGGCTAGCGGGAGGCCCAGTGACGAGCAGTACTTC.

This clonotype was recorded a few times. The J gene is TRBJ2-7, the V gene TRBV5-1; D is unclear. The V end lost 4 bases, the J end lost 2 bases, and 13 bases lay between the germline ends. The CDR3 runs 14 residues. CDR1 SGHRS and CDR2 YFSETQ come from the germline V gene. The CDR3 reads CASSPAAAAYEQYF. In DNA form, the CDR3 reads TGCGCCAGCAGCCCAGCCGCAGCAGCCTACGAGCAGTACTTC.

This clonotype was seen only a few times. The chain carries TRBV28 and TRBJ1-2; D call uncertain. The CDR3 spans 13 residues. The germline V gene encodes CDR1 MDHEN and CDR2 SYDVKM. The germline V and J ends were trimmed by 3 bases and 3 bases, with 8 bases remaining between them. The CDR3 coding sequence is TGTGCCAGCAGTTTGACAAACCACTATGGCTACACCTTC. It is translated as CASSLTNHYGYTF.

CDR3 DNA sequence: TGTGCCAGCAGCCCACCCCACACAGGGCAAGAAGCTTTCTTT. Translating gives CASSPPHTGQEAFF. The genes are TRBV5-4 and TRBJ1-1; possibly TRBD1 for D (6 bases). This CDR3 comprises 14 residues. V was pared by 4 bases and J by 8 bases, with 18 bases between. Germline CDR1 is SGHNT and CDR2 is YYREEE (reference sequence).

The chain couples TRBV29-1 to TRBJ1-1; no clear D gene. CDR1 SQVTM and CDR2 ANQGSEA come from the germline V gene. This CDR3 contains 13 residues. The V end was cut by 2 bases, the J end by 0 bases, with 7 bases between. The CDR3 spells CSVENSLNTEAFF. The CDR3 DNA follows: TGCAGCGTTGAAAACAGCCTGAACACTGAAGCTTTCTTT. Variable domain in full (rest from reference TRBV29-1 and TRBJ1-1): SAVISQKPSRDICQRGTSLTIQCQVDSQVTMMFWYRQQPGQSLTLIATANQGSEATYESGFVIDKFPISRPNLTFSTLTVSNMSPEDSSIYLCSVENSLNTEAFFGQGTRLTVV.

This chain links TRBV28 with TRBJ1-2; 9 bases align to TRBD1. This CDR3 contains 12 residues. V trimming: 7 bases; J trimming: 5 bases; junction bases outside the gene matches: 2. Germline V gene lookup returns CDR1 MDHEN and CDR2 SYDVKM. The CDR3 nucleotides read TGTGCCAGCATGGGACAGGGTTATGGCTACACCTTC. This encodes CASMGQGYGYTF.

The chain carries TRBV4-3 and TRBJ2-7, with a possible D match to TRBD1 (5 bases). V dropped 0 bases and J dropped 2 bases, with 11 bases sitting between them. Germline assignment: CDR1 LGHNA and CDR2 YSLEER. The CDR3 consists of 15 residues. CDR3 protein: CASSQEVQGAYEQYF. CDR3 DNA: TGCGCCAGCAGCCAAGAGGTCCAGGGCGCCTACGAGCAGTACTTC.

The rearrangement links TRBV5-1 to TRBJ1-1; no definite D call. CDR1 and CDR2 from the germline V gene are SGHRS and YFSETQ. Trimming took 0 bases from V and 1 from J, leaving 7 bases between them. The CDR3 runs 14 residues. The DNA of the CDR3 is TGCGCCAGCAGCTTGGTGGGGTCGAACACTGAAGCTTTCTTT. Residues: CASSLVGSNTEAFF.

This clonotype has only a few counts. This sequence joins TRBV2 and TRBJ1-5; D gene uncertain. Trimming shortened V by 6 bases and J by 5 bases, and 8 bases separated the two germline ends. This CDR3 has 12 amino acids. Germline values: CDR1 SNHLY, CDR2 FYNNEI. The CDR3 coding sequence is TGTGCCAGCAGCCCGGAGTATCAGCCCCAGCATTTT. It specifies CASSPEYQPQHF.

This clonotype was counted between two and nine times. This chain joins TRBV20-1 and TRBJ1-1; a weak D match, TRBD1 (5 bases). Per the germline V gene, CDR1 is DFQATT and CDR2 is SNEGSKA (reference sequence). Trimming removed 5 bases at V and 2 bases at J, with 12 bases between. This CDR3 region has 13 residues. Written as DNA, the CDR3 is TGCAGTGCTCCGGCGGGACCCAACACTGAAGCTTTCTTT. Translation: CSAPAGPNTEAFF.

This clonotype was observed a handful of times. The V gene is TRBV29-1, the J gene TRBJ2-2, with D perhaps TRBD2 (6 bases). Trimming removed 4 bases from V and 5 bases from J, with 14 bases in between. Germline-derived CDR1 and CDR2 are SQVTM and ANQGSEA. CDR3 length: 14 residues. The CDR3, as DNA: TGCAGCGTTGCGAGCGGGTGGCGGACCGGGGAGCTGTTTTTT. As protein: CSVASGWRTGELFF.

V is TRBV3-1 and J is TRBJ1-3; 8 nucleotides match TRBD1. This CDR3 contains 15 residues. Germline CDR1 LGHDT, CDR2 YNNKEL (reference sequence). The V segment lost 5 bases and the J segment 0 bases; nucleotides outside the gene matches: 3. The CDR3 bases are TGTGCCAGCAGCTCAGGGGGCAGCTCTGGAAACACCATATATTTT. Translated, it gives CASSSGGSSGNTIYF. Drawing the rest from reference TRBV3-1 and TRBJ1-3, the complete variable domain is DTAVSQTPKYLVTQMGNDKSIKCEQNLGHDTMYWYKQDSKKFLKIMFSYNNKELIINETVPNRFSPKSPDKAHLNLHINSLELGDSAVYFCASSSGGSSGNTIYFGEGSWLTVV.

V and J are TRBV29-1 and TRBJ2-7; the match to TRBD1 covers 9 bases. The CDR3 is 13 amino acids. Trimming removed 4 bases from V and 4 bases from J; junction bases left unmatched: 5. CDR1 and CDR2 from the germline V gene are SQVTM and ANQGSEA. CDR3 sequence reads: CSVVGQGGYEQYF. The CDR3 region has the DNA TGCAGCGTTGTGGGACAGGGTGGATACGAGCAGTACTTC.

This clonotype has a single count. A read error may produce the germline difference seen at one junction end. The chain is built from TRBV29-1 and TRBJ2-1; D is ambiguous. CDR3 length: 12 amino acids. The germline gives CDR1 SQVTM, CDR2 ANQGSEA. The CDR3, as DNA: TGCAGCGTTGACAGAACCTACAAAGAGCAGTTCTTC. Translated, it gives CSVDRTYKEQFF.

The chain employs TRBV29-1 and TRBJ1-1, with D unclear. V lost 3 bases and J lost 5, with 13 bases in between. The CDR3 has 13 amino acids. Germline CDR1 and CDR2: SQVTM and ANQGSEA. The CDR3 sequence is CSVEVSTGTEAFF. CDR3 DNA: TGCAGCGTTGAGGTTTCGACGGGGACTGAAGCTTTCTTT.

This clonotype was observed at least ten times. The V gene is TRBV4-2, the J gene TRBJ1-1; D is undetermined. The CDR3 is made up of 13 amino acids. Trimming removed 0 bases at V and 1 base at J, with 3 bases between. Germline loops: CDR1 LGHNA, CDR2 YNFKEQ. CDR3 amino acids: CASSQDTNTEAFF. The CDR3 coding sequence is TGTGCCAGCAGCCAAGATACGAACACTGAAGCTTTCTTT.

This clonotype was seen a handful of times. This chain connects TRBV20-1 to TRBJ1-2; the match to TRBD1 covers 7 bases. Trimming removed 0 bases from V and 4 bases from J; junction bases left unmatched: 11. This CDR3 has 16 residues. Per the germline V gene, CDR1 is DFQATT and CDR2 is SNEGSKA (reference sequence). This chain's CDR3 is CSARDRTSTGTYGYTF. The CDR3 region has the DNA TGCAGTGCTAGAGATCGGACCTCGACAGGGACCTATGGCTACACCTTC.

The chain uses TRBV7-9 and TRBJ2-1; 9 bases agree with TRBD2. With 3 bases clipped from V and 5 bases from J, the junction kept 2 bases outside the gene matches. This CDR3 comprises 14 residues. The germline gives CDR1 SEHNR, CDR2 FQNEAQ (reference sequence). The DNA of the CDR3 is TGTGCCAGCAGCTTCGCTAGCGGGAACAATGAGCAGTTCTTC. It translates to CASSFASGNNEQFF.

This clonotype was detected a few times. V gene TRBV7-9 combines with J gene TRBJ2-1; either TRBD1 or TRBD2 may fit D (5 bases each). Germline loops: CDR1 SEHNR, CDR2 FQNEAQ (reference sequence). The CDR3 extends over 16 amino acids. Trimming removed 0 bases at V and 0 bases at J, with 9 bases between. The CDR3 DNA reads as TGTGCCAGCAGCTTAGCTTGGGGGAGCTCCTACAATGAGCAGTTCTTC. Translated, it gives CASSLAWGSSYNEQFF.

The chain is built from TRBV20-1 and TRBJ2-2; the D gene could be TRBD1 or TRBD2 (6 bases each). The CDR3 covers 13 residues. The V end was cut by 7 bases, the J end by 6 bases, with 15 bases between. CDR1 DFQATT and CDR2 SNEGSKA come from the germline V gene (reference sequence). The CDR3 region has the DNA TGCAGTGTTAGGGGGGTAGCGCCCGGGGAGCTGTTTTTT. Amino acids: CSVRGVAPGELFF.

J is TRBJ2-1 and V is TRBV7-2; no definite D call. V lost 6 bases to trimming and J lost 0 bases, with 12 bases between them. CDR3 length equals 15 residues. The germline gives CDR1 SGHTA, CDR2 FQGNSA. Written as DNA, the CDR3 is TGTGCCAGCAGTCTAAGGATAACCTCCTACAATGAGCAGTTCTTC. Amino acid sequence: CASSLRITSYNEQFF. The full variable domain, its missing parts supplied by reference TRBV7-2 and TRBJ2-1, is GAGVSQSPSNKVTEKGKDVELRCDPISGHTALYWYRQSLGQGLEFLIYFQGNSAPDKSGLPSDRFSAERTGGSVSTLTIQRTQQEDSAVYLCASSLRITSYNEQFFGPGTRLTVL.

This clonotype was seen a few times. The rearrangement joins TRBV6-5 to TRBJ1-2; 7 bases match TRBD1. This CDR3 contains 17 residues. Germline CDR1 MNHEY, CDR2 SVGAGI. The V segment lost 8 bases and the J segment 3 bases; nucleotides outside the gene matches: 18. CDR3 residues: CASFRPVGQGDDYGYTF. Here the CDR3 DNA reads TGTGCCAGCTTCAGACCGGTGGGCCAGGGGGATGACTATGGCTACACCTTC.

This clonotype appeared a few times. The chain links TRBV5-1 to TRBJ2-5; D possibly corresponds to TRBD1 (6 bases). The V end lost 4 bases, the J end lost 2 bases, and 12 bases lay between the germline ends. Germline CDR1 and CDR2: SGHRS and YFSETQ. The length of the CDR3 is 14 residues. CDR3 protein: CASSNQDRQETQYF. The DNA of the CDR3 is TGCGCCAGCAGCAATCAGGACAGACAAGAGACCCAGTACTTC.